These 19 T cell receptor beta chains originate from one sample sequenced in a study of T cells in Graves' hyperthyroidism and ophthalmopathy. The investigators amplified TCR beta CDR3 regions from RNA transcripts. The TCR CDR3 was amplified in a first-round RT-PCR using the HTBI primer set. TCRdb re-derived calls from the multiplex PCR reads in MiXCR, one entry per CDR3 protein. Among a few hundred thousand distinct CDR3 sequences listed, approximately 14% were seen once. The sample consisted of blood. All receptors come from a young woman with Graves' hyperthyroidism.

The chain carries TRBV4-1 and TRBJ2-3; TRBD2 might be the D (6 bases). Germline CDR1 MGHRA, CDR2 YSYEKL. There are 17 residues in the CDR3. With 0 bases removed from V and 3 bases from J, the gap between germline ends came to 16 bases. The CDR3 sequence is CASSQERTGLRTDTQYF. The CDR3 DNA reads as TGCGCCAGCAGCCAAGAGAGAACAGGACTACGGACAGATACGCAGTATTTT.

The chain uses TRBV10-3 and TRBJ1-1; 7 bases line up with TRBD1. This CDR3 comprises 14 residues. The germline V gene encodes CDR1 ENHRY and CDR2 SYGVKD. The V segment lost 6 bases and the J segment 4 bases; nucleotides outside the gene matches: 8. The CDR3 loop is CAIRPSGGSTEAFF. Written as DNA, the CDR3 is TGTGCCATCAGGCCCTCAGGGGGTTCCACTGAAGCTTTCTTT.

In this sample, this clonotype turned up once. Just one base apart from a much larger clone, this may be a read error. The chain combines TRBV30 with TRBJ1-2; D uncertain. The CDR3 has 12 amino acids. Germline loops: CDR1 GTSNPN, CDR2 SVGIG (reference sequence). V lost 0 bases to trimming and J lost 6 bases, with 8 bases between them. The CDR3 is CAWSVSAHGYTF. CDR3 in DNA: TGTGCCTGGAGTGTAAGCGCCCATGGCTACACCTTC.

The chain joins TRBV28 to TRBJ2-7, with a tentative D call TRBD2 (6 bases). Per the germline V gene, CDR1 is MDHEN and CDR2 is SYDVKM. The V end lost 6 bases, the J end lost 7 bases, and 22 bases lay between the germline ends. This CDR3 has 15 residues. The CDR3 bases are TGTGCCAGCAGCCAAATAGAGCGGGTGCTACGGGAGCAGTACTTC. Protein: CASSQIERVLREQYF.

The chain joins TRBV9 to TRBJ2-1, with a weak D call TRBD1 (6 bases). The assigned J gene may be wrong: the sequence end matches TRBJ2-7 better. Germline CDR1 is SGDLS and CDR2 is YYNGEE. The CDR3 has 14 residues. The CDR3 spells CASSVATGRNEQYF. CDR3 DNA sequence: TGTGCCAGCAGCGTAGCTACAGGGCGGAATGAGCAGTACTTC.

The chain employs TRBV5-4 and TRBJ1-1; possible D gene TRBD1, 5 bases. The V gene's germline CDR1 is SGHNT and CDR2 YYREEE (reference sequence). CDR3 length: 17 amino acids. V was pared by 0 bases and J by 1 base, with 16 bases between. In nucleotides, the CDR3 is TGTGCCAGCAGCTTGGCTGCGGGGGACCCTAAGAACACTGAAGCTTTCTTT. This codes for CASSLAAGDPKNTEAFF.

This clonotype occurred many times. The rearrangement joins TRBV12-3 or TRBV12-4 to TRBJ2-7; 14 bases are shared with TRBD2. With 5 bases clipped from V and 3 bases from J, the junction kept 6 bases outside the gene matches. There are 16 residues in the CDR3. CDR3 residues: CASSNPGTSGSYEQYF. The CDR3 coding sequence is TGTGCCAGCAGTAACCCCGGGACTAGCGGGAGCTACGAGCAGTACTTC.

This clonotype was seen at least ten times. The CDR3 loop is CASSGDYGETQYF. DNA for the CDR3: TGCGCCAGCAGTGGCGACTACGGAGAGACCCAGTACTTC. The chain recombines TRBV10-1 with TRBJ2-5; a possible D gene is TRBD2 (5 bases). V was shortened by 4 bases and J by 4 bases, with 10 bases between the two germline ends. The CDR3 is 13 residues long. CDR1 is WNHNN and CDR2 is SYGVQD in the germline V gene (reference sequence).

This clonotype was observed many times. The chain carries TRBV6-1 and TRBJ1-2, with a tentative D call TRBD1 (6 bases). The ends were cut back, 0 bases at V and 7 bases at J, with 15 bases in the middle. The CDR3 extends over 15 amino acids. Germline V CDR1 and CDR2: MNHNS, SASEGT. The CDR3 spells CASSEADLGASGYTF. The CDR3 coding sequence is TGTGCCAGCAGTGAAGCAGATCTGGGGGCAAGTGGCTACACCTTC.

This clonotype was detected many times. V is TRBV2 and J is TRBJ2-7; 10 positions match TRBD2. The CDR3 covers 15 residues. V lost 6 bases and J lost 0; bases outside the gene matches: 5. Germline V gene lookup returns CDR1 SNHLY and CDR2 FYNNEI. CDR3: CASRESSGSSYEQYF. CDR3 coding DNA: TGTGCCAGCAGGGAATCTAGCGGGAGCTCCTACGAGCAGTACTTC.

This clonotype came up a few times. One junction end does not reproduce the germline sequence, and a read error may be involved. The CDR3 DNA follows: TGTGCCATCAGTGAGTCGAGCGGAAGGGGAGGTGAGCAGTCCTTC. It encodes CAISESSGRGGEQSF. V gene TRBV10-3 combines with J gene TRBJ2-1; maybe TRBD2 (6 bases). Germline V CDR1 and CDR2: ENHRY, SYGVKD. This CDR3 contains 15 residues.

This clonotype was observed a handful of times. The CDR3 region is CASSIRTVAGGYTF. CDR3 coding DNA: TGTGCCAGCAGCATTCGGACAGTTGCGGGTGGCTACACCTTC. This chain uses TRBV11-2 with TRBJ1-2; maybe TRBD1 (6 bases). The germline V and J ends were trimmed by 5 bases and 7 bases, with 17 bases remaining between them. CDR3 size: 14 residues. CDR1 SGHAT and CDR2 FQNNGV come from the germline V gene. Looking up the rest from reference TRBV11-2 and TRBJ1-2 gives the full variable domain: EAGVAQSPRYKIIEKRQSVAFWCNPISGHATLYWYQQILGQGPKLLIQFQNNGVVDDSQLPKDRFSAERLKGVDSTLKIQPAKLEDSAVYLCASSIRTVAGGYTFGSGTRLTVV.

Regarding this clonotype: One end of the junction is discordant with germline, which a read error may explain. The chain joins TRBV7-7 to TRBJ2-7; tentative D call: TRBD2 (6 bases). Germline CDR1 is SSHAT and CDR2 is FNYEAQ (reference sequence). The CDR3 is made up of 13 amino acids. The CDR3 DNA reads TGTGCTAGCAGCCGCGCCGGGGGACTCGAGCAGTACTTC. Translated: CASSRAGGLEQYF.

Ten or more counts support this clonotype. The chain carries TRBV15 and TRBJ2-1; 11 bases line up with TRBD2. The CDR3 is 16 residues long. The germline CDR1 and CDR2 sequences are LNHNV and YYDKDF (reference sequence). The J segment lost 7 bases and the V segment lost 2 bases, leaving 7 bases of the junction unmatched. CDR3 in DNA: TGTGCCACCAGCAGACACCTAGCGGGAGGAAGTAATGAGCAGTTCTTC. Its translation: CATSRHLAGGSNEQFF.

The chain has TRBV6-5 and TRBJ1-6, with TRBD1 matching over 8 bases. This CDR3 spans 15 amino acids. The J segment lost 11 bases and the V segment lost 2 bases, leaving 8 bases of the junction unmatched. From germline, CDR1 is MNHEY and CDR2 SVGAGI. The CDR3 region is CASSYTQGGNPPLHF. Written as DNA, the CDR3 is TGTGCCAGCAGTTACACACAGGGGGGGAATCCACCCCTCCACTTT.

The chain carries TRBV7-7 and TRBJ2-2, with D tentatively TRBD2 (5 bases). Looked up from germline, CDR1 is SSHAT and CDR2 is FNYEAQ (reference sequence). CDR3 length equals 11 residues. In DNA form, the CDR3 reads TGTGCTTTGGAGGAAACCGGGGAGCTGTTTTTT. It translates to CALEETGELFF. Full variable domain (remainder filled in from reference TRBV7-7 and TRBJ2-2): GAGVSQSPRYKVTKRGQDVTLRCDPISSHATLYWYQQALGQGPEFLTYFNYEAQPDKSGLPSDRFSAERPEGSISTLTIQRTEQRDSAMYRCALEETGELFFGEGSRLTVL.

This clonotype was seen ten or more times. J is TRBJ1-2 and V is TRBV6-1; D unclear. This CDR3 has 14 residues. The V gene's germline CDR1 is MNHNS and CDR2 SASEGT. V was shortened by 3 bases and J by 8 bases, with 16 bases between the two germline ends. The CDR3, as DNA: TGTGCCAGCAGTGAGGAGGCAGTACCGTCGGGCTACACCTTC. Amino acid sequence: CASSEEAVPSGYTF.

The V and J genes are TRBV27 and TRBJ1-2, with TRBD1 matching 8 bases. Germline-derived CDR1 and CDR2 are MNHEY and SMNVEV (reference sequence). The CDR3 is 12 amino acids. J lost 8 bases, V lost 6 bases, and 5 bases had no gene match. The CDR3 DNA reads TGTGCCAGCAGATCGACAGGGGAAGGCTACACCTTC. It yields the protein CASRSTGEGYTF.

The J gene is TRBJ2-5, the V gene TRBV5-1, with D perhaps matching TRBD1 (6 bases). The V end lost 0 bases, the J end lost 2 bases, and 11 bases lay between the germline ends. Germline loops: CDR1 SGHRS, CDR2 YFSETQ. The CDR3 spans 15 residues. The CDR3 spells CASSLGGQIQETQYF. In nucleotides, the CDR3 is TGCGCCAGCAGCTTGGGTGGACAGATTCAAGAGACCCAGTACTTC.